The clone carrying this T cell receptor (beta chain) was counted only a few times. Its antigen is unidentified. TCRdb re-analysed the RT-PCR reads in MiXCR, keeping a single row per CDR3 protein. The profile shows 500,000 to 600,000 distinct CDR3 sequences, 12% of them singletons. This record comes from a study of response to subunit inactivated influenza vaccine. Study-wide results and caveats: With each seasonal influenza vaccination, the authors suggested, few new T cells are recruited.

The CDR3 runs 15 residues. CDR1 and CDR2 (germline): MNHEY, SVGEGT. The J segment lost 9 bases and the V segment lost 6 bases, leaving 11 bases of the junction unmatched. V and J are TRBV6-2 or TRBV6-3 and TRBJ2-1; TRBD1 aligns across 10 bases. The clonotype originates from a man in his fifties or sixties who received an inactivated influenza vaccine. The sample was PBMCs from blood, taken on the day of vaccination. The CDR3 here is CASRTVGRTGGEQFF. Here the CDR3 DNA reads TGTGCCAGCAGGACCGTTGGGAGGACAGGGGGTGAGCAGTTCTTC.